This T cell receptor (beta chain) was recorded in a study of shared clonotypes between healthy human individuals. Study-wide points: Rarefaction demonstrated incomplete sorted-subset sequencing despite large depth. Sequencing depth was expected to influence donor clonotype sharing.

Positive CCR7 selection of CD45RO-negative cells yielded the naive CD8 cells, and terminally differentiated effector memory CD45RA+ cells were excluded. The CDR3 runs to 12 residues. CDR1 is SGHNT, CDR2 YYREEE, per germline (reference sequence). Trimming pared 6 bases from V and 1 base from J, leaving 7 bases between. Deep was the level used in running the assay. Each replicate PCR on the sorted subsets used 200 to 250 ng DNA (around 31,000 T cell genomes). Clones were read by immunoSEQ multiplex PCR, and TCRdb kept only the in-frame ones, dropping some. In the table there are about 2 million clones, about 95% of which are singletons. A word on this clone: What it binds is unknown.

The sequenced sample consisted of naive CD8+ T cells sorted from blood. The chain is built from TRBV5-4 and TRBJ1-1, with D uncertain. The source is a man aged 18-30 years in good health. The CDR3: CASNHGNTEAFF. The CDR3 DNA reads TGTGCCAGCAACCACGGGAACACTGAAGCTTTCTTT.